The 5 T cell receptor beta chains below were found in one sample sequenced in a study of T cell responses to AZD1222 COVID-19 vaccine listed by TCRdb under 2021. This specimen's time point label, interpreted: baseline before first vaccination. Libraries were built with the immunoSEQ multiplex PCR assay. Entries here come from immuneACCESS through TCRdb and include only in-frame sequences with V and J called. Some clones fail to appear in such tables; in the studies checked, an unresolved V gene covers under half of the shortfall, and the cause of the remainder is unknown. This sample lists 120,000 or so clones; approximately 88% were detected once. The ten largest clones add up to less than 6.5% of the sample. The source material was peripheral blood, sampled on day 0 of AZD1222 vaccination. All receptors come from an adult in good health.

In DNA form, the CDR3 reads TGTGCCATCACCGGACAGGGGGCCGGAACTGAAGCTTTCTTT. Residues: CAITGQGAGTEAFF. The chain uses TRBV10-3 and TRBJ1-1; 11 nucleotides line up with TRBD1. Germline values: CDR1 ENHRY, CDR2 SYGVKD. J gave up 5 bases and V 7 bases, and 6 bases lay outside the gene matches. This CDR3 has 14 residues.

This rearrangement joins TRBV18 to TRBJ1-5, with D unclear. Looked up from germline, CDR1 is KGHSH and CDR2 is LQKENI. The CDR3 has 14 amino acids. The V gene lost 3 bases and the J gene lost 4 bases, with 10 bases spanning the gap. CDR3 in DNA: TGTGCCAGCTCACCGGAGGGAACAAATCAGCCCCAGCATTTT. Amino acids: CASSPEGTNQPQHF.

The chain is built from TRBV5-1 and TRBJ1-4; D is ambiguous. Trimming pared 9 bases from V and 5 bases from J, leaving 14 bases between. The CDR3 length is 13 residues. CDR1 SGHRS and CDR2 YFSETQ come from the germline V gene. Written as DNA, the CDR3 is TGCGCCACCGCCGTCAGGCCGAATGAAAAACTGTTTTTT. Translation: CATAVRPNEKLFF.

V and J are TRBV2 and TRBJ2-1; 13 positions match TRBD2. The CDR3 has 15 residues. The ends lost 4 bases at V and 7 bases at J; junction bases unmatched: 4. Germline V lookup: CDR1 SNHLY, CDR2 FYNNEI. This chain's CDR3 is CASSGTSGSGNEQFF. CDR3 DNA sequence: TGTGCCAGCAGTGGGACTAGCGGGAGTGGTAATGAGCAGTTCTTC.

The rearrangement uses TRBV15 and TRBJ2-5; D is undetermined. V was clipped by 1 base and J by 3 bases, with 15 bases between them. From germline, CDR1 is LNHNV and CDR2 YYDKDF (reference sequence). This CDR3 has 16 amino acids. CDR3 in DNA: TGTGCCACCAGCAGAGTCCGAAGGGCTTCGGAAGAGACCCAGTACTTC. This gives the protein CATSRVRRASEETQYF.